These 10 T cell receptor beta chains were sequenced from one sample in a study of blood T cell repertoires in COVID-19. TCRdb's copy holds only in-frame clones and misses some; the assay was immunoSEQ multiplex PCR. The sample has 200,000 to 250,000 clones; over 75% are singletons. The sample taken for sequencing was peripheral blood. The receptors stem from a man between 50 and 59 years old with COVID-19, enrolled during active disease.

The V call is TRBV7-2, the J call TRBJ2-5, with 8 bases aligning to TRBD1. The junction had 7 bases not matched to a gene; V was cut back by 5 bases and J by 2 bases. The CDR3 has 15 amino acids. The germline CDR1 and CDR2 sequences are SGHTA and FQGNSA. The CDR3 spells CASSPDRGRQETQYF. Written as DNA, the CDR3 is TGTGCCAGCAGCCCCGACAGGGGTCGGCAAGAGACCCAGTACTTC.

The chain is built from TRBV3-1 (or the pseudogene TRBV3-2) and TRBJ2-3, with D maybe TRBD1 (6 bases). Germline V gene data show CDR1 as LGHDT and CDR2 as YNNKEL (reference sequence). Deletions cut 0 bases from V and 3 bases from J, with 13 bases between. The CDR3 is 16 residues long. The CDR3 bases are TGTGCCAGCAGCCAAGAACCCGGGACAAGGACAGATACGCAGTATTTT. It encodes CASSQEPGTRTDTQYF.

This chain connects TRBV27 to TRBJ2-5, with 8 bases lining up with TRBD1. Trimming at V came to 3 bases and at J to 1 base, leaving 4 bases not matched to a gene. This CDR3 region has 15 residues. The germline CDR1 and CDR2 sequences are MNHEY and SMNVEV (reference sequence). Here the CDR3 DNA reads TGTGCCAGCAGTTTCGGGACAGGTTTCCAAGAGACCCAGTACTTC. It is translated as CASSFGTGFQETQYF.

The J gene is TRBJ1-5, the V gene TRBV30; D is possibly TRBD1 (6 bases). V was cut by 2 bases and J by 9 bases, with 14 bases left in between. Per the germline V gene, CDR1 is GTSNPN and CDR2 is SVGIG (reference sequence). The CDR3 loop spans 13 amino acids. The CDR3 bases are TGTGCCTGGAGTCCTTATACAGGGCGGCCCCAGCATTTT. Translating gives CAWSPYTGRPQHF.

The V call is TRBV9, the J call TRBJ2-7; 7 bases fit TRBD1. The CDR3 contains 15 residues. The V and J ends lost 4 bases and 2 bases, in that order; junction bases with no gene match: 9. Germline V lookup: CDR1 SGDLS, CDR2 YYNGEE. The CDR3 sequence: CASSSAGTATYEQYF. The CDR3 nucleotides are TGTGCCAGCAGCTCCGCCGGGACAGCAACCTACGAGCAGTACTTC.

CDR3 nucleotides: TGTGCCAGCAGGGAAGGACAGGTAAGATGCAATGAGCAGTTCTTC. Residues: CASREGQVRCNEQFF. This chain links TRBV6-4 with TRBJ2-1, with 7 nucleotides matching TRBD1. After removal of 6 bases from V and 6 bases from J, the junction contained 11 bases not matched to a gene. Germline lookup yields CDR1 MRHNA and CDR2 SNTAGT. There are 15 residues in the CDR3.

V gene TRBV5-6 combines with J gene TRBJ1-6, with 8 bases identical to TRBD1. V dropped 4 bases and J dropped 7; count of bases not matched to a gene: 7. This CDR3 has 15 residues. Germline assignment: CDR1 SGHDT and CDR2 YYEEEE. CDR3 sequence: CASSTAGTGNSPLHF. CDR3 bases: TGTGCCAGCAGCACCGCCGGGACAGGAAATTCACCCCTCCACTTT.

The V and J genes are TRBV6-4 and TRBJ1-3; the D gene is possibly TRBD1 (6 bases). Germline lookup yields CDR1 MRHNA and CDR2 SNTAGT. V lost 2 bases and J 4 bases, leaving 12 bases between the germline ends. The CDR3 loop spans 15 amino acids. CDR3 nucleotide sequence: TGTGCCAGCAGTGACGCGGGGGCGCGGGGAAACACCATATATTTT. The encoded protein is CASSDAGARGNTIYF.

The chain has TRBV28 and TRBJ2-3; D possibly corresponds to TRBD1 (6 bases). Germline V gene sequence: CDR1 MDHEN, CDR2 SYDVKM. Between the trimmed V and J ends, which lost 6 bases and 2 bases, there was a span of 12 bases. The CDR3 extends over 14 amino acids. The CDR3 DNA reads TGTGCCAGCAGCGAGGGACAACACACAGATACGCAGTATTTT. This sequence encodes CASSEGQHTDTQYF.

This clone was detected once. V and J are TRBV11-2 and TRBJ2-7; 7 bases agree with TRBD1. The V segment lost 5 bases and the J segment 2 bases; nucleotides outside the gene matches: 3. Germline V lookup: CDR1 SGHAT, CDR2 FQNNGV. The CDR3 sequence is 13 residues long. The chain's CDR3 is CASSRDRPYEQYF. The CDR3 DNA is TGTGCCAGCAGCCGGGACAGACCCTACGAGCAGTACTTC.